The sequence of this T cell receptor (beta chain) was determined in a study of response to subunit inactivated influenza vaccine. The sample holds a few counts of this clonotype. Its antigen is still unknown. Germline values: CDR1 DFQATT, CDR2 SNEGSKA (reference sequence). V was pared by 4 bases and J by 0 bases, with 10 bases between. The CDR3 covers 14 residues. Study-level points and caveats: Each seasonal flu vaccination may recruit only limited new T cells, authors suggested.

TCRdb fed the RT-PCR reads into MiXCR, producing one record per CDR3 protein. The sample yields around 530,000 distinct CDR3 sequences, about 10% seen once. The specimen was PBMCs from blood, collected on the day of vaccination. This TCR came from a man aged 45-65 years who received an inactivated influenza vaccine. V and J are TRBV20-1 and TRBJ1-3; tentatively, D is TRBD1 (6 bases). The CDR3 loop reads CSANRALSGNTIYF. The CDR3 nucleotides are TGCAGTGCTAACAGGGCCCTCTCTGGAAACACCATATATTTT.